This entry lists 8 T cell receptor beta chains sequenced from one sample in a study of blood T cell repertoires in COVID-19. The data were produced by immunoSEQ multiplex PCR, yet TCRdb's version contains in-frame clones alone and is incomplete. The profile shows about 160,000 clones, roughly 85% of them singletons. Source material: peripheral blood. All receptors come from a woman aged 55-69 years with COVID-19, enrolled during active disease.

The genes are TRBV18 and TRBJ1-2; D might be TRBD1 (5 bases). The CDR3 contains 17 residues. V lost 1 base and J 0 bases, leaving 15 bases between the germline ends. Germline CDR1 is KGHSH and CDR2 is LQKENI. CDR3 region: CASSPRQTGHTNYGYTF. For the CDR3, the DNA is TGTGCCAGCTCACCACGCCAAACAGGTCATACTAACTATGGCTACACCTTC.

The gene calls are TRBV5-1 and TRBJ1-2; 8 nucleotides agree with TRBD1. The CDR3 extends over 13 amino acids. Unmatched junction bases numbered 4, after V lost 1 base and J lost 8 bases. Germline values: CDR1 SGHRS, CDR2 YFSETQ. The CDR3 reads CASSLLTGGGYTF. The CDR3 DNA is TGCGCCAGCAGCTTGCTTACAGGGGGAGGCTACACCTTC.

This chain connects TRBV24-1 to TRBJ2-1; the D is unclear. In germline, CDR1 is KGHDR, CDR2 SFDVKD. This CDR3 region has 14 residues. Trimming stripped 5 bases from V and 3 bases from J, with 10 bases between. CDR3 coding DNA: TGTGCCACCAGTGGGCCTAGAAACTACAATGAGCAGTTCTTC. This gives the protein CATSGPRNYNEQFF.

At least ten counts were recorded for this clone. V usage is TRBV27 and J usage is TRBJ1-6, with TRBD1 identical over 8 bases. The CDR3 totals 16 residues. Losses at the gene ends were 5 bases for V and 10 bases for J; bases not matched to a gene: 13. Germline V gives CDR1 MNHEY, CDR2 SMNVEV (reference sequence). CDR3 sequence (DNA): TGTGCCAGCAGTACAACCAGGGGGCGTCTTTACTCACCCCTCCACTTT. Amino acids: CASSTTRGRLYSPLHF.

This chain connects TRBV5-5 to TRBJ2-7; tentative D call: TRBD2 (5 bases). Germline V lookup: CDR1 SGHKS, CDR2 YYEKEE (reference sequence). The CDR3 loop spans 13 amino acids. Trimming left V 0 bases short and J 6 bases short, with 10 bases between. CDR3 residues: CASSLAAGFEQYV. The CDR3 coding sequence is TGTGCCAGCAGCTTGGCCGCGGGTTTCGAGCAGTACGTC.

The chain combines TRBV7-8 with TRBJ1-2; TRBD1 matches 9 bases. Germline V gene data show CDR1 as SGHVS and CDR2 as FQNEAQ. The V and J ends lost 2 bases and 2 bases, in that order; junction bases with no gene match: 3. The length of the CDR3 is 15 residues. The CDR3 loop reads CASSLLGQGNYGYTF. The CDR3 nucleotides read TGTGCCAGCAGCTTACTGGGACAGGGAAACTATGGCTACACCTTC.

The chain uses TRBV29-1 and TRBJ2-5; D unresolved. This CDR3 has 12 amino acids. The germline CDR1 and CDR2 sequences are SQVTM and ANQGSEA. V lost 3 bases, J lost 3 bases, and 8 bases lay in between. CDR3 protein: CSVDMSEETQYF. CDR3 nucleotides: TGCAGCGTTGACATGTCGGAAGAGACCCAGTACTTC.

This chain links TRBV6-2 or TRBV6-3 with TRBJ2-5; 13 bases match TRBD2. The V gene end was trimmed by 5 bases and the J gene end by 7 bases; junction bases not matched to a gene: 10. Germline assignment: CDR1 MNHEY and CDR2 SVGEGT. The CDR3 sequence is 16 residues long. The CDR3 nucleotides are TGTGCCAGCAGTCCCGGGACTAGCGGGGAGGCGGGGACCCAGTACTTC. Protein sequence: CASSPGTSGEAGTQYF.